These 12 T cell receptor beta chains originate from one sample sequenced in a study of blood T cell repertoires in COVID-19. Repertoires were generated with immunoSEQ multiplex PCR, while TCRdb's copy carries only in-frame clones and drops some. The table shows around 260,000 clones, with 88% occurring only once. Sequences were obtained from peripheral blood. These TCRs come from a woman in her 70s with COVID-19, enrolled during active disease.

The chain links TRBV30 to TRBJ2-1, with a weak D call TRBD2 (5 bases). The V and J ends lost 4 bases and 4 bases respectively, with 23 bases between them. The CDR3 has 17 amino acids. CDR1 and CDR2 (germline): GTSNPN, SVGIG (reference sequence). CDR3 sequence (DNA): TGTGCCTGGACCCGAGAAGCGGCCGTTCCCTTTTACAATGAGCAGTTCTTC. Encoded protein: CAWTREAAVPFYNEQFF.

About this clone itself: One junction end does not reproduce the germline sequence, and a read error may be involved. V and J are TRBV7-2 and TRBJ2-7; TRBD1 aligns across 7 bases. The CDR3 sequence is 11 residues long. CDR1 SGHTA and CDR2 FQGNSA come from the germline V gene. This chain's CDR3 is CASSTDRTMNF. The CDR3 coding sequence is TGTGCCAGCAGCACGGACAGGACGATGAACTTC.

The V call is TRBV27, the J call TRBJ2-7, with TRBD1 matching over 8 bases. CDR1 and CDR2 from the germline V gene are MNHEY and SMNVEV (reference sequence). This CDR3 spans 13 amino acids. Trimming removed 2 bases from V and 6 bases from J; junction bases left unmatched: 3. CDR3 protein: CASSLNGQGEQYF. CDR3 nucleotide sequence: TGTGCCAGCAGTTTAAACGGACAGGGCGAGCAGTACTTC.

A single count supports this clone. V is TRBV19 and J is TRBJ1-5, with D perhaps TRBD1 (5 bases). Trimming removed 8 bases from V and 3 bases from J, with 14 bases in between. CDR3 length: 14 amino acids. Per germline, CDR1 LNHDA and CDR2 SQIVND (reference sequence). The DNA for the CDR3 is TGTGCCAGTCGGGGGTATAGTTCCAATCAGCCCCAGCATTTT. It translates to CASRGYSSNQPQHF.

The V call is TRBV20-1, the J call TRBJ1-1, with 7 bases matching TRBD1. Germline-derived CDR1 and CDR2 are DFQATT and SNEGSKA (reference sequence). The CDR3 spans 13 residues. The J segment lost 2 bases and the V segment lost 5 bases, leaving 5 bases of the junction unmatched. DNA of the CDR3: TGCAGTGCTCGTGGGACAGTTAACACTGAAGCTTTCTTT. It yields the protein CSARGTVNTEAFF.

The CDR3 region has the DNA TGTGCCAGCAGTTTTTACGTACGGACACCGGCCTACGAGCAGTACTTC. This codes for CASSFYVRTPAYEQYF. The rearrangement links TRBV28 to TRBJ2-7, with D maybe TRBD1 (5 bases). This CDR3 is 16 amino acids long. Trimming cost V 3 bases and J 2 bases, with 17 bases left between them. Germline V gene lookup returns CDR1 MDHEN and CDR2 SYDVKM. Full variable domain (remainder filled in from reference TRBV28 and TRBJ2-7): DVKVTQSSRYLVKRTGEKVFLECVQDMDHENMFWYRQDPGLGLRLIYFSYDVKMKEKGDIPEGYSVSREKKERFSLILESASTNQTSMYLCASSFYVRTPAYEQYFGPGTRLTVT.

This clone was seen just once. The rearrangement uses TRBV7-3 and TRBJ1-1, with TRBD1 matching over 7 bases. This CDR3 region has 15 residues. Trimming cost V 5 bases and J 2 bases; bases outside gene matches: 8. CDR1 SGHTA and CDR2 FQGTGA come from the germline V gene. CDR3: CASSLTGDPNTEAFF. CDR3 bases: TGTGCCAGCAGCCTCACAGGGGACCCCAACACTGAAGCTTTCTTT. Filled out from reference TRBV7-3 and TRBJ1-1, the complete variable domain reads GAGVSQTPSNKVTEKGKYVELRCDPISGHTALYWYRQSLGQGPEFLIYFQGTGAADDSGLPNDRFFAVRPEGSVSTLKIQRTERGDSAVYLCASSLTGDPNTEAFFGQGTRLTVV.

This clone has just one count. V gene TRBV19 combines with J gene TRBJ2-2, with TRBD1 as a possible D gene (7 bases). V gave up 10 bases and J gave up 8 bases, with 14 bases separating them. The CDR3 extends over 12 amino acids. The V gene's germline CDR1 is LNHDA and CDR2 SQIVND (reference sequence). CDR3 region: CAISRGVGELFF. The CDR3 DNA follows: TGTGCCATCTCCAGGGGGGTAGGGGAGCTGTTTTTT.

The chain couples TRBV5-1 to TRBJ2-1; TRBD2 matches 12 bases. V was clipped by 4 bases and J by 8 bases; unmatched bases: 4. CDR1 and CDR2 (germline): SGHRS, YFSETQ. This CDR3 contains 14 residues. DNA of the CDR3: TGCGCCAGCAGCCCGGGACTAGCGGGTGATGAGCAGTTCTTC. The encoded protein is CASSPGLAGDEQFF.

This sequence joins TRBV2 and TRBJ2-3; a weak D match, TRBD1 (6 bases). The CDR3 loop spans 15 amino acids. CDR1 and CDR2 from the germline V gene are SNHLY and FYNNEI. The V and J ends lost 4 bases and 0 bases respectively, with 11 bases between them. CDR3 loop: CASSVQTGSTDTQYF. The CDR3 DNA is TGTGCCAGCAGTGTACAGACAGGAAGCACAGATACGCAGTATTTT.

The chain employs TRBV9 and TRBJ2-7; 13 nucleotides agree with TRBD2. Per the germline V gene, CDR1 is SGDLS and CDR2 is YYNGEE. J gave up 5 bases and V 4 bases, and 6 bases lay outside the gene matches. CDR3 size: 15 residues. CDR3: CASSRTSGSPNEQYF. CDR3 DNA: TGTGCCAGCAGCAGGACTAGCGGGAGTCCGAACGAGCAGTACTTC.

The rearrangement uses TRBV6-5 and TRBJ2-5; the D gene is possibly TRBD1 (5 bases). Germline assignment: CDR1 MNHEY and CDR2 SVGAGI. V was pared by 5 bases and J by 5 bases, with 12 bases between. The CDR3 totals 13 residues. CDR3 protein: CASSRRVGETQYF. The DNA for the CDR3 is TGTGCCAGCAGTCGCAGGGTAGGCGAGACCCAGTACTTC.